The sequence of this T cell receptor (beta chain) was determined in a study of molecular identifiers for immune sequencing clone quantification (dated by TCRdb to between 2018 and 2020). Regarding the complete study: For a replicate experiment, RNA from around 20,000 or 100,000 naive CD8 T cells was divided into five aliquots, of which four were sequenced. This methods study benchmarked molecular-identifier clustering-based TCR repertoire sequencing (MIDCIRS) and TCR RNA copy counting, using CD8 T cells to do so.

Libraries of naive CD8 T cells were built from around 20,000 to 990,000 sorted cells, with 10%, 30% or 50% of the purified RNA used. Naive CD8 T cells were FACS-sorted as CD8+CD4-CCR7+CD45RA+ on a BD FACSAria II into RLT Plus buffer. To test detection sensitivity, Jurkat RNA equivalent to about eleven TCR copies was spiked into samples of roughly 20,000-1,100,000 naive CD8 T cells. Enrichment of CD8 T cells was done with RosetteSep CD8+ T Cell Enrichment Cocktail plus Ficoll-Paque, and ACK red cell lysis came afterward. This clonotype was seen many times. The antigen it binds to is not known. Base qualities were left out, and no much larger clone turns up one base away. The receptor library was made with PCR. Sequencing used a NextSeq 500. Preparation of bulk TCR libraries followed a previously described approach, with the TCR primers listed in Table S5. The Qiagen AllPrep DNA/RNA kit was used to purify total RNA. Before analysis, reads from multiple sequencing runs of the same library were pooled. The study's own analysis went as follows. Reads were retained only if the reads had an exact TCR constant sequence, and the retained reads were trimmed to 150 nt and grouped according to their 12-nt molecular barcodes. Within each barcode group, reads were sub-clustered at a 15% Levenshtein threshold, and quality-weighted consensus sequences were built per RNA molecule. Non-functional sequences were removed, as were lower-count sequences one edit away from another. Barcode sub-clusters with fewer than 20% of the maximum read count were removed, based on fitting two negative binomial distributions. Using fastp trimming at Q25 and MiXCR clonotype assembly, TCRdb reanalyzed the public sequencing data and kept in-frame beta chains. Records with the same CDR3 protein are collapsed into one entry carrying the most frequent genes and DNA. Clone size and V and J calls follow TCRdb, not the original study. For this sample there are approximately 90,000 distinct CDR3 sequences; around 24% appear just once. The ten biggest clones cover roughly 1% of the sample.

General study outcomes and caveats: Highly expanded clone sizes could be underestimated because identical TCR molecules may share a barcode. When barcode sub-clustering was omitted, TCR diversity was inflated by chimeric consensus sequences, with chimeras reaching as high as 47%. Modeling gave roughly 3 recovered TCR RNA copies per cell versus around 10 by digital PCR, implying around 30% capture efficiency. Clones above 20 RNA copies held over 97% of molecules in CMV-specific effector cells but under 1% in naive cells. Naive libraries contained spiked-in Jurkat TCR RNA (approximately ten copies' worth), which is not part of the donor repertoire. Even against a background of approximately 1 million naive CD8 T cells, spiked-in Jurkat TCR RNA amounting to a single cell's worth was reported to be detectable.

Looking up the germline V gene (reference sequence) yields CDR1 MNHEY and CDR2 SMNVEV. The CDR3 sequence holds 15 residues, the cysteine and phenylalanine included. The retained sequence is limited to the CDR3, 45 bases, with the frame set at the first base. The germline V end is reduced by 2 bases and the J end by 4 bases; junction bases left unmatched: 3. The rearranged chain carries TRBV27 and TRBJ2-3, with 10 bases aligning to TRBD2. The sequenced material came from naive CD8+ T cells from blood, with Jurkat cell RNA spiked in. The cell subset or site label, read with the paper, signifies: FACS-sorted CD8+CD4-CCR7+CD45RA+ naive T cells. The sequence was obtained from a human donor in good health. Some libraries in this study had Jurkat cell RNA spiked in. The CDR3 amino acid sequence is: CASSLGLAGADTQYF. The nucleotide sequence is TGTGCCAGCAGTTTAGGTCTAGCGGGAGCAGATACGCAGTATTTT.